This T cell receptor (beta chain) was identified in a study of T-cell reconstitution after alpha-beta-depleted transplantation in children. It was with unique molecular identifiers that the TCRbeta library was prepared. TCRdb fed the PCR reads into MiXCR, producing one record per CDR3 protein. This sample has about 540,000 distinct CDR3 sequences, with about 17% found just once. The CDR3 runs 16 residues. Germline V gene sequence: CDR1 MNHEY, CDR2 SMNVEV (reference sequence). V lost 4 bases, J lost 0 bases, and 13 bases lay in between. Source: PBMCs from the stem cell graft donor, taken from the stem cell graft. This TCR derives from a human donor who donated a stem cell graft to a child with acute lymphoblastic leukemia. The genes are TRBV27 and TRBJ2-4, with D unresolved. In DNA form, the CDR3 reads TGTGCCAGCAGTTCCCGGCTGGGTATAGCCAAAAACATTCAGTACTTC. Protein sequence: CASSSRLGIAKNIQYF.